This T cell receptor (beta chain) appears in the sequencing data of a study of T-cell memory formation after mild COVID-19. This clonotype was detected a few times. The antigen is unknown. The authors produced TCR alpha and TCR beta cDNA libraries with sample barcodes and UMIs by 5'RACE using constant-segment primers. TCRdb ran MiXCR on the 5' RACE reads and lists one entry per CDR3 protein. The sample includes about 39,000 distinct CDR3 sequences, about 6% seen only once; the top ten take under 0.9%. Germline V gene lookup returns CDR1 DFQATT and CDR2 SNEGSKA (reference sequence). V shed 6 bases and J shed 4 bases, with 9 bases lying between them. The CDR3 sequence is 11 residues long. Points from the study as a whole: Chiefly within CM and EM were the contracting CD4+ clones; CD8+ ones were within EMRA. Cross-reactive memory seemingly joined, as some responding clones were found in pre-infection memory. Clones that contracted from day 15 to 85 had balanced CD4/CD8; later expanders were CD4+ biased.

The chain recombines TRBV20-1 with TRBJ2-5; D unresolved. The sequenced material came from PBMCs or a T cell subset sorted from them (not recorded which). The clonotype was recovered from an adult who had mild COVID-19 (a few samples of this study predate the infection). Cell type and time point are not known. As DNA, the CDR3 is TGCAGTGCCCGGGTTAGAGAGACCCAGTACTTC. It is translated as CSARVRETQYF.